This TCR beta chain was documented in a study of blood T cell repertoires in COVID-19 (TCRdb year 2020). About the full investigation: The collaborator samples originated in the United States, Italy and Spain and spanned the acute and convalescent phases of COVID-19. The material from the prospective study consisted of cDNA or gDNA derived from T cells, B-cell-depleted T cells, or PBMCs. HLA class I and class II types, where available, came from metadata supplied by the sample provider rather than from assay-based typing. Samples were obtained from the ongoing ImmuneRACE study (first 160 participants) and from 1,254 subjects provided by 6 global collaborators. Sample metadata almost always included a de-identified subject ID, COVID-19 status, age in years and sex. The repertoires were released in a freely available public database meant as a resource for research on the immune response to SARS-CoV-2. The dataset comprised deeply sampled blood TCRbeta repertoires from subjects exposed to, actively infected with, or recovered from COVID-19. Overall study results and their limits: Clinical and demographic metadata were provided uncurated, with the amount varying by source and participant.

Looking up the germline V gene yields CDR1 MNHEY and CDR2 SVGAGI. The CDR3 contains 14 residues, cysteine and phenylalanine counted. Left in the record is the CDR3 DNA by itself, 42 bases read in frame from the first base. Compared with germline, V lacks 6 bases and J lacks 5 bases; bases without a gene match: 9. The immunoSEQ Assay, a bias-controlled multiplex PCR, was used to amplify TCRbeta CDR3 regions from genomic DNA. In the authors' own workflow: Within the assay, amplification of reference gene primers was used to estimate how many nucleated cells each sample contained. To quantify the absolute abundance of each unique TCRbeta CDR3 rearrangement, sequence reads were collapsed and filtered. For each sample, productive Simpson clonality was calculated by taking the square root of Simpson's diversity index across productive rearrangements. TCRdb retrieved this table from immuneACCESS and kept in-frame rearrangements only. Not all clones are present; in checked studies, unresolved V genes account for under half, and no reason is known for the remainder. V and J calls plus clone size are reproduced from that table; the DNA served to infer D and trimming. The sample records 150,000 to 200,000 clones, around 83% of which are singletons. The top ten clonotypes cover roughly 15% of the sample.

In this sample, this clone turned up once. Its target antigen remains unknown. No base-level quality is on record; no much larger clone is a single base apart. Participants in the prospective study were aged roughly 18 to 95 years, lived in 24 United States geographic areas, and enrolled through a virtual design. In the prospective study, participants were assigned to cohorts based on the clinical history participants reported in a screening survey and a study questionnaire. Recovered participants in ImmuneRACE Cohort 3 were defined as having two consecutive negative NP/OP PCR tests, clearance from a healthcare professional, or resolution of symptoms. Each participant in the prospective study had whole blood, serum and a nasopharyngeal or oropharyngeal swab collected by mobile phlebotomists. Over a roughly 2-month period, participants in the prospective study had the option of providing additional blood draws and questionnaires. Before DNA extraction, blood samples from the prospective study were shipped at room temperature or frozen.

This receptor chain uses TRBV6-5 and TRBJ1-2, with TRBD1 matching 7 junction bases. The receptor comes from a man aged 45-60 years who had recovered from COVID-19. Sequencing was carried out using PBMCs or T cells enriched from blood (not recorded which). The nucleotide sequence reads as follows: TGTGCCAGCAGCACGGGGACAGACCCTTATGGCTACACCTTC. The resulting protein is CASSTGTDPYGYTF.